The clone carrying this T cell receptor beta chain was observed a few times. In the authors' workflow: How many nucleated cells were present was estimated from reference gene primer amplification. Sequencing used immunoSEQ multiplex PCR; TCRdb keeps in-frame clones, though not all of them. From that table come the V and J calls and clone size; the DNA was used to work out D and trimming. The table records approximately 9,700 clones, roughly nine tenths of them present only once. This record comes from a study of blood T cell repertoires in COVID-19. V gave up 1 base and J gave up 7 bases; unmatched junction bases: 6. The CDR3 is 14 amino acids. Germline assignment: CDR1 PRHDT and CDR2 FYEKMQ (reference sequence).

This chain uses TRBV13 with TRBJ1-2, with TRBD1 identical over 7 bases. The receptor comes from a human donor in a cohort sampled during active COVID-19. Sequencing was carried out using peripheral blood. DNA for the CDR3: TGTGCCAGCAGCTTAGACAGGGGCCTCCGTGGCTACACCTTC. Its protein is CASSLDRGLRGYTF. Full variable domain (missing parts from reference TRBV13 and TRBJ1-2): AAGVIQSPRHLIKEKRETATLKCYPIPRHDTVYWYQQGPGQDPQFLISFYEKMQSDKGSIPDRFSAQQFSDYHSELNMSSLELGDSALYFCASSLDRGLRGYTFGSGTRLTVV.